This entry lists 27 T cell receptor beta chains sequenced from one sample in a study of T cell responses to AZD1222 COVID-19 vaccine. Profiled with immunoSEQ multiplex PCR; TCRdb holds only in-frame clones, not every one. Found here are tens of thousands of clones, about nine tenths of them singletons; the top ten hold less than 20%. Sequenced material: peripheral blood, taken 28 days after the second AZD1222 dose. Receptors originate from an adult who received the AZD1222 COVID-19 vaccine.

This clone qualifies as large. The chain joins TRBV3-1 (or the pseudogene TRBV3-2) to TRBJ1-1; 12 nucleotides align to TRBD1. The CDR3 totals 16 residues. V shed 2 bases and J 5 bases; nucleotides not matched to a gene: 6. Looked up from germline, CDR1 is LGHDT and CDR2 is YNNKEL (reference sequence). CDR3 sequence reads: CASSQPGQGARTEAFF. CDR3 nucleotide sequence: TGTGCCAGCAGCCAACCGGGACAGGGGGCGCGGACTGAAGCTTTCTTT.

The count of this clone is one. The chain recombines TRBV7-8 with TRBJ2-2, with 7 bases fitting TRBD1. The CDR3 spans 16 residues. Germline CDR1 is SGHVS and CDR2 is FQNEAQ. Trimming took 4 bases from V and 0 from J; bases not matched to a gene: 5. CDR3 region: CASSYRDSPNTGELFF. In DNA, the CDR3 is TGTGCCAGCAGCTACCGGGACAGCCCGAACACCGGGGAGCTGTTTTTT.

The CDR3 reads CASSQERRDGYGYTF. CDR3 sequence (DNA): TGTGCCAGCAGCCAAGAGAGAAGAGATGGCTATGGCTACACCTTC. The chain links TRBV3-1 (or the pseudogene TRBV3-2) to TRBJ1-2; D is unresolved. The ends were cut back, 0 bases at V and 4 bases at J, with 12 bases in the middle. CDR1 is LGHDT, CDR2 YNNKEL, per germline (reference sequence). CDR3 length: 15 amino acids.

The V and J genes are TRBV19 and TRBJ2-7; TRBD1 is a possible D gene (5 bases). Germline V gene sequence: CDR1 LNHDA, CDR2 SQIVND (reference sequence). The CDR3 is 15 amino acids. Trimming left V 1 base short and J 0 bases short, with 10 bases between. The chain's CDR3 is CASSIGRASSYEQYF. In DNA form, the CDR3 reads TGTGCCAGTAGTATAGGCAGGGCGAGCTCCTACGAGCAGTACTTC.

The V call is TRBV5-1, the J call TRBJ2-7, with D tentatively TRBD1 (6 bases). Looked up from germline, CDR1 is SGHRS and CDR2 is YFSETQ. Trimming shortened V by 1 base and J by 6 bases, and 14 bases separated the two germline ends. The CDR3 consists of 14 residues. The CDR3 spells CASSLTQGIGEQYF. In DNA form, the CDR3 reads TGCGCCAGCAGCTTGACACAGGGAATTGGCGAGCAGTACTTC. Drawing the rest from reference TRBV5-1 and TRBJ2-7, the complete variable domain is KAGVTQTPRYLIKTRGQQVTLSCSPISGHRSVSWYQQTPGQGLQFLFEYFSETQRNKGNFPGRFSGRQFSNSRSEMNVSTLELGDSALYLCASSLTQGIGEQYFGPGTRLTVT.

In its sample, this clone was seen a few times. This chain links TRBV7-2 with TRBJ2-2; D perhaps matches TRBD2 (5 bases). V lost 1 base and J lost 5, with 11 bases in between. The CDR3 consists of 15 residues. Germline lookup yields CDR1 SGHTA and CDR2 FQGNSA. The CDR3 DNA sequence: TGTGCCAGCAGCTTAGTGGCGGGCGAGACCGGGGAGCTGTTTTTT. Protein sequence: CASSLVAGETGELFF.

This clone was detected only a few times. CDR3 nucleotides: TGTGCCAGCAGCCGACGCGGAGAATCCTATAATGAAAAACTGTTTTTT. Translated, it gives CASSRRGESYNEKLFF. This chain joins TRBV6-2 or TRBV6-3 and TRBJ1-4; D not resolved. The CDR3 length is 16 residues. V lost 6 bases to trimming and J lost 4 bases, with 18 bases between them. Germline V gene lookup returns CDR1 MNHEY and CDR2 SVGEGT.

The chain is built from TRBV3-1 (or the pseudogene TRBV3-2) and TRBJ1-2; D possibly corresponds to TRBD1 (5 bases). Trimming removed 0 bases from V and 7 bases from J, with 12 bases in between. This CDR3 contains 14 residues. Germline V CDR1 and CDR2: LGHDT, YNNKEL (reference sequence). CDR3 coding DNA: TGTGCCAGCAGCCAAGATAACCAGGGTCGTGGCTACACCTTC. Translating it yields CASSQDNQGRGYTF.

This chain uses TRBV6-4 with TRBJ2-7, with TRBD1 matching over 8 bases. The J segment lost 4 bases and the V segment lost 1 base, leaving 6 bases of the junction unmatched. The CDR3 has 15 residues. Per the germline V gene, CDR1 is MRHNA and CDR2 is SNTAGT. CDR3 sequence: CASSDLLDRAYEQYF. The DNA for the CDR3 is TGTGCCAGCAGTGACTTGTTGGACAGGGCGTACGAGCAGTACTTC.

The chain links TRBV6-5 to TRBJ1-1; TRBD1 might be the D (6 bases). Germline V gene lookup returns CDR1 MNHEY and CDR2 SVGAGI. The CDR3 runs to 14 residues. Trimming removed 9 bases from V and 4 bases from J, with 18 bases in between. The CDR3 loop reads CASLHPAGATEAFF. The CDR3 nucleotides read TGTGCCAGTCTCCACCCCGCAGGGGCCACTGAAGCTTTCTTT.

The chain couples TRBV5-6 to TRBJ2-2; 7 bases map to TRBD2. The CDR3 is made up of 17 amino acids. Unmatched junction bases numbered 11, after V lost 0 bases and J lost 6 bases. Germline V lookup: CDR1 SGHDT, CDR2 YYEEEE. The CDR3 DNA reads as TGTGCCAGCAGCTTGGCCCCAAGACTAGCCCCCTCCGGGGAGCTGTTTTTT. Protein: CASSLAPRLAPSGELFF.

CDR3: CASSLGRGGYLSSYEQYF. The DNA for the CDR3 is TGTGCCAGCAGCTTAGGTCGGGGGGGGTACCTTAGCTCCTACGAGCAGTACTTC. V is TRBV13 and J is TRBJ2-7, with 8 bases identical to TRBD2. From germline, CDR1 is PRHDT and CDR2 FYEKMQ (reference sequence). V lost 0 bases, J lost 0 bases, and 10 bases stayed unmatched. The CDR3 is 18 amino acids.

In its sample, this clone was seen a few times. The chain uses TRBV5-8 and TRBJ1-1, with D hard to call. Germline V gene data show CDR1 as SGHTS and CDR2 as YDEGEE. Trimming pared 1 base from V and 0 bases from J, leaving 10 bases between. The CDR3 sequence is 15 residues long. The CDR3 here is CASSLFGSLNTEAFF. DNA for the CDR3: TGTGCCAGCAGCTTGTTCGGCAGCTTGAACACTGAAGCTTTCTTT.

The J gene is TRBJ1-6, the V gene TRBV30, with TRBD1 as a possible D gene (5 bases). Germline CDR1 reads GTSNPN; CDR2 reads SVGIG (reference sequence). V dropped 4 bases and J dropped 4 bases, with 11 bases sitting between them. The CDR3 length is 14 residues. The CDR3 region is CAWTRRGYNSPLHF. CDR3 sequence (DNA): TGTGCCTGGACCCGGAGGGGATATAATTCACCCCTCCACTTT.

This clone was recorded once. The chain couples TRBV25-1 to TRBJ1-3; maybe TRBD1 (6 bases). Germline CDR1 and CDR2: MGHDK and SYGVNS. V gave up 8 bases and J gave up 0 bases, with 11 bases separating them. The CDR3 is made up of 14 amino acids. CDR3: CASSRGGSGNTIYF. CDR3 coding DNA: TGTGCCAGCTCACGAGGGGGCTCTGGAAACACCATATATTTT.

The gene calls are TRBV30 and TRBJ2-3; D gene ambiguous. The CDR3 contains 15 residues. Trimming shortened V by 0 bases and J by 5 bases, and 15 bases separated the two germline ends. Germline assignment: CDR1 GTSNPN and CDR2 SVGIG (reference sequence). The CDR3 loop reads CAWSVRYTRGDTQYF. As DNA, the CDR3 is TGTGCCTGGAGTGTCCGGTATACACGAGGAGATACGCAGTATTTT.

The V gene is TRBV5-6, the J gene TRBJ1-2, with a weak D call TRBD1 (5 bases). Germline CDR1 SGHDT, CDR2 YYEEEE. Between the trimmed V and J ends, which lost 4 bases and 8 bases, there was a span of 12 bases. The CDR3 runs 12 residues. In DNA form, the CDR3 reads TGTGCCAGCAGCCTGGAACAGGTGGGCTACACCTTC. This sequence encodes CASSLEQVGYTF.

The chain recombines TRBV30 with TRBJ1-1; D not resolved. CDR1 GTSNPN and CDR2 SVGIG come from the germline V gene (reference sequence). V was cut by 0 bases and J by 4 bases, with 6 bases left in between. This CDR3 spans 12 amino acids. CDR3 amino acids: CAWSVLGTEAFF. DNA of the CDR3: TGTGCCTGGAGTGTATTGGGCACTGAAGCTTTCTTT.

The J gene is TRBJ1-5, the V gene TRBV5-6; a possible D gene is TRBD1 (5 bases). The CDR3 extends over 13 amino acids. The V gene's germline CDR1 is SGHDT and CDR2 YYEEEE. Trimming removed 4 bases at V and 7 bases at J, with 12 bases between. The CDR3 DNA follows: TGTGCCAGCAGCCCTGGTGGGGGACAGCCCCAGCATTTT. Its translation is CASSPGGGQPQHF.

This chain links TRBV5-8 with TRBJ1-6; tentatively, D is TRBD1 (6 bases). Per germline, CDR1 SGHTS and CDR2 YDEGEE. The CDR3 sequence is 15 residues long. V was shortened by 2 bases and J by 0 bases, with 6 bases between the two germline ends. The CDR3 sequence is CASSFRGSYNSPLHF. CDR3 coding DNA: TGTGCCAGCAGCTTCAGGGGCTCCTATAATTCACCCCTCCACTTT.

J is TRBJ1-6 and V is TRBV3-1 (or the pseudogene TRBV3-2), with unresolved D. Germline values: CDR1 LGHDT, CDR2 YNNKEL (reference sequence). V lost 5 bases, J lost 0 bases, and 11 bases lay in between. The CDR3 runs to 16 residues. This CDR3 reads CASSSQLSSYNSPLHF. In nucleotides, the CDR3 is TGTGCCAGCAGCTCCCAGTTATCCTCCTATAATTCACCCCTCCACTTT.

About this clone: A read error may produce the germline difference seen at one junction end. The chain joins TRBV6-5 to TRBJ1-6; no reliable D call. The CDR3 is 15 residues long. CDR1 is MNHEY and CDR2 is SVGAGI in the germline V gene. The CDR3 DNA reads as TGTACCAGCAGTTACTCGAAGGGTGGCAATTCACCCCTCCACTTT. Residues: CTSSYSKGGNSPLHF.

On this clone: One junction end does not reproduce the germline sequence, and a read error may be involved. The rearrangement links TRBV11-2 to TRBJ2-7, with 12 bases that match TRBD2. This CDR3 is built from 15 residues. Germline values: CDR1 SGHAT, CDR2 FQNNGV. The CDR3 protein is CASTLKTSGGYEQYF. In DNA, the CDR3 is TGTGCCAGCACCTTAAAGACTAGCGGGGGATACGAGCAGTACTTC.

The gene calls are TRBV11-2 and TRBJ2-5; a weak D match, TRBD2 (5 bases). The germline V gene has CDR1 SGHAT and CDR2 FQNNGV. Trimming removed 3 bases at V and 5 bases at J, with 19 bases between. The CDR3 length is 16 residues. The CDR3 sequence: CASSLGAAGTVETQYF. In nucleotides, the CDR3 is TGTGCCAGCAGCTTGGGTGCGGCGGGTACTGTGGAGACCCAGTACTTC.

This rearrangement joins TRBV5-1 to TRBJ1-3, with D perhaps matching TRBD1 (6 bases). Germline V lookup: CDR1 SGHRS, CDR2 YFSETQ. The length of the CDR3 is 16 residues. Trimming took 0 bases from V and 1 from J, leaving 11 bases between them. Here the CDR3 reads CASSLATGTSGNTIYF. The CDR3 DNA is TGCGCCAGCAGCTTGGCCACCGGGACATCTGGAAACACCATATATTTT.

The chain combines TRBV19 with TRBJ1-2; TRBD1 aligns across 7 bases. Trimming removed 7 bases from V and 2 bases from J; junction bases left unmatched: 13. The germline V gene has CDR1 LNHDA and CDR2 SQIVND (reference sequence). The length of the CDR3 is 16 residues. The CDR3 DNA reads TGTGCCAGTAAGATTTTCGGCGACAGGGTCAACTATGGCTACACCTTC. It is translated as CASKIFGDRVNYGYTF.

Only a few counts were recorded for this clone. The genes are TRBV18 and TRBJ1-2; perhaps TRBD1 as D (5 bases). This CDR3 has 15 residues. Germline V gene data show CDR1 as KGHSH and CDR2 as LQKENI. Trimming removed 4 bases at V and 0 bases at J, with 12 bases between. CDR3 region: CASSLDRPANYGYTF. The CDR3 DNA follows: TGTGCCAGCTCACTTGACAGACCAGCTAACTATGGCTACACCTTC.